The present T cell receptor (beta chain) was sequenced within a study of blood T cell repertoires in COVID-19. Across the study: The United States, Italy and Spain provided the acute and convalescent COVID-19 samples. Sources were T cells, B-cell-depleted T cells, or PBMCs; the material itself was cDNA or gDNA.

Original data processing: It was from reference gene primer amplification that nucleated cell counts were estimated. Assay used: immunoSEQ multiplex PCR; TCRdb lists only in-frame clones, some missing. V, J and clone size are those of that table, while D and trimming were read from the DNA. Here the sample spans around 140,000 clones, approximately 87% being singletons. In germline, CDR1 is LGHDT, CDR2 YNNKEL (reference sequence). The CDR3 has 15 amino acids. V shed 2 bases and J 6 bases; nucleotides not matched to a gene: 4. This TCR was recovered from a man over 45 with active COVID-19. The chain couples TRBV3-1 (or the pseudogene TRBV3-2) to TRBJ1-4, with 9 bases that match TRBD1. The sample consisted of peripheral blood. CDR3 sequence: CASSQQGTGHEKLFF. Here the CDR3 DNA reads TGTGCCAGCAGCCAACAAGGGACAGGGCATGAAAAACTGTTTTTT.